The 29 T cell receptor beta chains given below trace back to one sample, sequenced in a study of somatic mutations in cytotoxic T cells in rheumatoid arthritis. TCRdb keeps only in-frame clones here, not all; method: immunoSEQ multiplex PCR. This table holds roughly 7,100 clones, over 75% found once. Sequences were obtained from CD8+ T cells sorted from blood. The receptors originated from an adult with rheumatoid arthritis.

J is TRBJ2-5 and V is TRBV6-5; D may match TRBD1 or TRBD2 (5 bases each). CDR1 is MNHEY, CDR2 SVGAGI, per germline. There are 15 residues in the CDR3. V was trimmed by 2 bases and J by 1 base, leaving 11 bases between them. CDR3 residues: CASSYGRGAQETQYF. The CDR3, as DNA: TGTGCCAGCAGTTACGGACGAGGGGCCCAAGAGACCCAGTACTTC.

The chain joins TRBV7-9 to TRBJ2-7; no reliable D call. V shed 3 bases and J shed 5 bases, with 2 bases lying between them. This CDR3 contains 10 residues. Germline lookup yields CDR1 SEHNR and CDR2 FQNEAQ (reference sequence). The CDR3 coding sequence is TGTGCCAGCAGCTTCGACGAGCAGTACTTC. Protein sequence: CASSFDEQYF.

J is TRBJ2-7 and V is TRBV21-1; TRBD2 is the table's D call, not checked against the DNA. TRBV21-1 represents a pseudogene. There are 16 residues in the CDR3. The CDR3 DNA reads TGTGCCAGCAGCAAAAGTGGGACTCCCTTTCGAGGCGAGCAGTACTTC. It specifies CASSKSGTPFRGEQYF.

This clone has just one count. J is TRBJ1-4 and V is TRBV5-5; 7 bases fit TRBD1. The CDR3 spans 13 residues. The trim removed 4 bases at V and 8 bases at J, leaving 5 bases unmatched. The germline CDR1 and CDR2 sequences are SGHKS and YYEKEE (reference sequence). The CDR3: CASSPADREKLFF. The CDR3 DNA follows: TGTGCCAGCAGCCCGGCGGACAGGGAAAAACTGTTTTTT. The full variable domain, its missing parts supplied by reference TRBV5-5 and TRBJ1-4, is DAGVTQSPTHLIKTRGQQVTLRCSPISGHKSVSWYQQVLGQGPQFIFQYYEKEERGRGNFPDRFSARQFPNYSSELNVNALLLGDSALYLCASSPADREKLFFGSGTQLSVL.

The chain joins TRBV7-9 to TRBJ1-6, with 7 positions matching TRBD1. CDR1 is SEHNR and CDR2 is FQNEAQ in the germline V gene (reference sequence). V was pared by 8 bases and J by 6 bases, with 4 bases of the junction left unmatched. The CDR3 sequence is 13 residues long. The CDR3 here is CASRDSFNSPLHF. CDR3 nucleotide sequence: TGTGCCAGCCGGGACAGCTTTAATTCACCCCTCCACTTT.

This rearrangement joins TRBV6-5 to TRBJ2-2; D remains ambiguous. Trimming shortened V by 7 bases and J by 6 bases, and 15 bases separated the two germline ends. CDR1 and CDR2 (germline): MNHEY, SVGAGI. The CDR3 spans 14 residues. The CDR3 loop is CASTLTEDPGELFF. CDR3 in DNA: TGTGCCAGCACTTTAACAGAGGATCCCGGGGAGCTGTTTTTT.

The chain has TRBV7-6 and TRBJ2-3, with 8 bases identical to TRBD1. V trimming: 5 bases; J trimming: 5 bases; junction bases outside the gene matches: 9. Per the germline V gene, CDR1 is SGHVS and CDR2 is FNYEAQ. The CDR3 has 15 amino acids. The CDR3 DNA follows: TGTGCCAGCAGCGAAAGGGACAGGCCCCGAGATACGCAGTATTTT. This codes for CASSERDRPRDTQYF. The full variable domain, rest sourced from reference TRBV7-6 and TRBJ2-3, is GAGVSQSPRYKVTKRGQDVALRCDPISGHVSLYWYRQALGQGPEFLTYFNYEAQQDKSGLPNDRFSAERPEGSISTLTIQRTEQRDSAMYRCASSERDRPRDTQYFGPGTRLTVL.

The J gene is TRBJ1-3, the V gene TRBV5-6, with TRBD1 identical over 10 bases. Losses at the gene ends were 0 bases for V and 8 bases for J; bases not matched to a gene: 5. Germline V lookup: CDR1 SGHDT, CDR2 YYEEEE. The CDR3 sequence is 15 residues long. DNA for the CDR3: TGTGCCAGCAGCTTGGCCGGGGGACAGGGGTACACCATATATTTT. Amino acids: CASSLAGGQGYTIYF.

The CDR3 DNA reads as TGTGCCAGCAGCTTAGGAGGGCAGGGTAACACTGAAGCTTTCTTT. Translated: CASSLGGQGNTEAFF. The gene calls are TRBV7-9 and TRBJ1-1, with a weak D call TRBD1 (5 bases). The germline gives CDR1 SEHNR, CDR2 FQNEAQ (reference sequence). The CDR3 extends over 15 amino acids. With 1 base removed from V and 2 bases from J, the gap between germline ends came to 11 bases.

This chain joins TRBV5-8 and TRBJ2-7, with 9 bases that match TRBD1. Germline V lookup: CDR1 SGHTS, CDR2 YDEGEE. V gave up 4 bases and J gave up 4 bases; unmatched junction bases: 9. This CDR3 contains 15 residues. The CDR3 region has the DNA TGTGCCAGCAGCGGCCCCGGGACAGGGTTTTACGAGCAGTACTTC. Translation gives CASSGPGTGFYEQYF.

For the CDR3, the DNA is TGTGCCAGCAGTTCGGTCCCGGTCATATCCCATGAGCAGTTCTTC. Protein product: CASSSVPVISHEQFF. J is TRBJ2-1 and V is TRBV7-9; D is uncertain. Trimming pared 6 bases from V and 8 bases from J, leaving 20 bases between. Germline V gene lookup returns CDR1 SEHNR and CDR2 FQNEAQ (reference sequence). The length of the CDR3 is 15 residues.

V usage is TRBV29-1 and J usage is TRBJ2-5; D uncertain. V gave up 4 bases and J gave up 4 bases, with 13 bases separating them. The CDR3 covers 13 residues. Per germline, CDR1 SQVTM and CDR2 ANQGSEA. CDR3 loop: CSVVSSSAETQYF. For the CDR3, the DNA is TGCAGCGTTGTTTCATCCAGTGCAGAGACCCAGTACTTC.

The V gene is TRBV7-2, the J gene TRBJ1-2; D not resolved. This CDR3 spans 14 amino acids. V was cut by 1 base and J by 4 bases, with 10 bases left in between. Germline lookup yields CDR1 SGHTA and CDR2 FQGNSA. The CDR3 DNA reads as TGTGCCAGCAGCTTAGAGCCGGATTTCTATGGCTACACCTTC. It is translated as CASSLEPDFYGYTF.

The rearrangement links TRBV15 to TRBJ1-2; possibly TRBD1 for D (6 bases). V was clipped by 3 bases and J by 7 bases, with 9 bases between them. The CDR3 sequence is 12 residues long. CDR1 LNHNV and CDR2 YYDKDF come from the germline V gene (reference sequence). Here the CDR3 reads CATSRDSLGYTF. As DNA, the CDR3 is TGTGCCACCAGCAGGGACAGCCTTGGCTACACCTTC.

V is TRBV25-1 and J is TRBJ2-7, with a tentative D call TRBD2 (6 bases). The CDR3 has 13 amino acids. Trimming took off 8 bases at V and 5 bases at J, with 16 bases between the two ends. Germline CDR1 and CDR2: MGHDK and SYGVNS. CDR3: CASARWGVDEQYV. The CDR3 DNA is TGTGCCAGCGCTAGGTGGGGGGTCGACGAGCAGTACGTC.

The chain couples TRBV28 to TRBJ1-2, with D uncertain. The CDR3 is made up of 16 amino acids. The V gene lost 1 base and the J gene lost 0 bases, with 12 bases spanning the gap. Germline CDR1 MDHEN, CDR2 SYDVKM. CDR3 amino acids: CASSLFDVGSNYGYTF. CDR3 nucleotide sequence: TGTGCCAGCAGTTTATTTGACGTTGGCTCTAACTATGGCTACACCTTC.

This clone has more than one count but fewer than ten. The CDR3 region is CASSLTGRGSSYEQYF. The CDR3 nucleotides read TGTGCCAGCAGCCTTACAGGGAGAGGGAGCTCCTACGAGCAGTACTTC. This chain links TRBV27 with TRBJ2-7; D is perhaps TRBD1 (6 bases). The CDR3 is made up of 16 amino acids. The V end lost 6 bases, the J end lost 0 bases, and 18 bases lay between the germline ends. The germline CDR1 and CDR2 sequences are MNHEY and SMNVEV (reference sequence).

Here the CDR3 reads CASRLTPTGQPQHF. CDR3 DNA: TGTGCCAGCAGACTGACCCCGACAGGCCAGCCCCAGCATTTT. This chain uses TRBV28 with TRBJ1-5, with D maybe TRBD1 (6 bases). CDR1 and CDR2 from the germline V gene are MDHEN and SYDVKM. The germline V and J ends were trimmed by 6 bases and 7 bases, with 16 bases remaining between them. This CDR3 has 14 amino acids.

CDR3 nucleotide sequence: TGTGCCAGCAGCATTGGACAGGATAGCTCCTATAATTCACCCCTCCACTTT. The encoded protein is CASSIGQDSSYNSPLHF. The chain has TRBV5-6 and TRBJ1-6; TRBD1 aligns across 7 bases. After removal of 4 bases from V and 0 bases from J, the junction contained 7 bases not matched to a gene. The CDR3 is 17 residues long. Germline assignment: CDR1 SGHDT and CDR2 YYEEEE.

The chain is built from TRBV6-5 and TRBJ1-2, with D possibly TRBD1 on 6 matching bases. This CDR3 is 13 amino acids long. Deletions cut 3 bases from V and 4 bases from J, with 9 bases between. Germline V CDR1 and CDR2: MNHEY, SVGAGI. CDR3 sequence (DNA): TGTGCCAGCAGTTATACAGGGCCCTATGGCTACACCTTC. Its translation: CASSYTGPYGYTF.

A few counts support this clone. This chain uses TRBV2 with TRBJ2-7; TRBD1 agrees at 7 bases. Germline trimming cut 6 bases from V and 4 bases from J; bases unmatched to any gene: 9. CDR3 length: 14 residues. Per the germline V gene, CDR1 is SNHLY and CDR2 is FYNNEI. CDR3 nucleotides: TGTGCCAGCAGCCGACAGGGCTCGGTGTACGAGCAGTACTTC. This encodes CASSRQGSVYEQYF.

The chain is built from TRBV7-9 and TRBJ1-2; 7 bases match TRBD1. CDR3 size: 12 residues. The germline gives CDR1 SEHNR, CDR2 FQNEAQ (reference sequence). J was trimmed by 8 bases and V by 5 bases; bases with no gene match: 5. CDR3: CASSLGQEGYTF. DNA for the CDR3: TGTGCCAGCAGCCTAGGACAGGAAGGCTACACCTTC.

This clone was found a few times. This chain links TRBV28 with TRBJ2-7; D call uncertain. Trimming pared 3 bases from V and 3 bases from J, leaving 9 bases between. The CDR3 has 13 amino acids. The germline CDR1 and CDR2 sequences are MDHEN and SYDVKM. The DNA for the CDR3 is TGTGCCAGCAGTTTCTTACAGCACTACGAGCAGTACTTC. As protein: CASSFLQHYEQYF.

The count of this clone is one. This chain connects TRBV7-9 to TRBJ2-5, with 10 bases fitting TRBD1. The CDR3 extends over 13 amino acids. V lost 6 bases to trimming and J lost 3 bases; unmatched junction nucleotides: 1. Germline CDR1 and CDR2: SEHNR and FQNEAQ (reference sequence). The CDR3 spells CASRGQGKETQYF. The CDR3 DNA follows: TGTGCCAGCAGGGGACAGGGGAAAGAGACCCAGTACTTC.

V gene TRBV5-4 combines with J gene TRBJ1-1, with D hard to call. This CDR3 has 14 amino acids. Trimming took 4 bases from V and 11 from J, leaving 21 bases between them. Germline loops: CDR1 SGHNT, CDR2 YYREEE (reference sequence). The chain's CDR3 is CASSRQGAGYGAFF. The DNA of the CDR3 is TGTGCCAGCAGCCGTCAAGGAGCGGGTTACGGGGCTTTCTTT.

This clone appeared a single time. V is TRBV9 and J is TRBJ1-2, with 8 positions matching TRBD1. Germline CDR1 and CDR2: SGDLS and YYNGEE. V was clipped by 3 bases and J by 4 bases; unmatched bases: 11. The CDR3 contains 16 residues. The CDR3 loop reads CASSDNTGQVPYGYTF. The CDR3 DNA follows: TGTGCCAGCAGCGACAATACGGGACAGGTCCCCTATGGCTACACCTTC.

The CDR3 sequence: CASSLGQGPLEAFF. The CDR3 nucleotides read TGCGCCAGCAGCCTCGGGCAGGGACCTTTGGAAGCTTTCTTT. The chain uses TRBV4-1 and TRBJ1-1; tentatively, D is TRBD1 (5 bases). V was pared by 4 bases and J by 8 bases, with 17 bases between. Germline CDR1 MGHRA, CDR2 YSYEKL. This CDR3 contains 14 residues.

V usage is TRBV2 and J usage is TRBJ2-3; D is possibly TRBD1 (5 bases). The V and J ends lost 3 bases and 4 bases respectively, with 8 bases between them. CDR3 length: 13 amino acids. CDR1 SNHLY and CDR2 FYNNEI come from the germline V gene. The CDR3 DNA follows: TGTGCCAGCAGTGATTCCAGGGCAGATACGCAGTATTTT. Amino acid sequence: CASSDSRADTQYF.

V gene TRBV7-9 combines with J gene TRBJ2-3, with TRBD1 identical over 9 bases. Germline V CDR1 and CDR2: SEHNR, FQNEAQ (reference sequence). Trimming removed 2 bases from V and 4 bases from J; junction bases left unmatched: 10. This CDR3 spans 17 amino acids. CDR3 DNA: TGTGCCAGCAGCTTAATGGGGACAGGGCCCAAATCAGATACGCAGTATTTT. This encodes CASSLMGTGPKSDTQYF.